This T cell receptor beta chain was recorded in a study of post-analysis software for immune sequencing data. Regarding the study as a whole: Controls showed lower frequencies than patients for roughly five TRBV segments, and TRBV5-6, TRBV5-1 and TRBV20-1 were among these.

This clonotype was picked up a small number of times. What it binds is not known. The TCR beta cDNA libraries contained unique molecular identifiers. Via MiXCR, TCRdb re-called the PCR reads, giving one row per CDR3 protein. Among some 240,000 distinct CDR3 sequences listed, around 34% were seen once. V was pared by 3 bases and J by 6 bases, with 7 bases of the junction left unmatched. There are 15 residues in the CDR3. The germline gives CDR1 DFQATT, CDR2 SNEGSKA (reference sequence). The chain recombines TRBV20-1 with TRBJ2-1, with 11 bases identical to TRBD2. The material sequenced was blood. This TCR came from a girl aged 5-17 years with multiple sclerosis. CDR3 sequence (DNA): TGCAGTGCTAGGGCGGGACTAGCGGTCCTCAATGAGCAGTTCTTC. Translated, it gives CSARAGLAVLNEQFF.